These 21 T cell receptor beta chains came from one sample sequenced in a study of blood T cell repertoires in COVID-19. Clones were sequenced by immunoSEQ multiplex PCR, and TCRdb holds only the in-frame ones, with some missing. The data contain about 200,000 clones, 75% to 85% of them seen just once; the ten biggest clones take up approximately 16%. Material for sequencing was PBMCs or T cells enriched from blood (not recorded which). The receptors come from a woman aged 45 to 65 with acute COVID-19.

This clone occurred a few times. The chain combines TRBV28 with TRBJ2-2, with D maybe TRBD1 (7 bases). With 4 bases removed from V and 6 bases from J, the gap between germline ends came to 12 bases. The V gene's germline CDR1 is MDHEN and CDR2 SYDVKM. The CDR3 is made up of 14 amino acids. CDR3 loop: CASSWQGGAGELFF. The CDR3 DNA is TGTGCCAGCAGTTGGCAGGGGGGAGCCGGGGAGCTGTTTTTT. Based on the CDR3 plus reference TRBV28 and TRBJ2-2, the full variable domain is DVKVTQSSRYLVKRTGEKVFLECVQDMDHENMFWYRQDPGLGLRLIYFSYDVKMKEKGDIPEGYSVSREKKERFSLILESASTNQTSMYLCASSWQGGAGELFFGEGSRLTVL.

The V and J genes are TRBV2 and TRBJ1-2, with TRBD1 matching 7 bases. The germline V gene has CDR1 SNHLY and CDR2 FYNNEI. This CDR3 contains 15 residues. The J segment lost 4 bases and the V segment lost 1 base, leaving 6 bases of the junction unmatched. The CDR3: CASSEDRTGPYGYTF. The CDR3, as DNA: TGTGCCAGCAGTGAAGATCGGACAGGTCCCTATGGCTACACCTTC. Together with reference TRBV2 and TRBJ1-2, the CDR3 gives the full variable domain: EPEVTQTPSHQVTQMGQEVILRCVPISNHLYFYWYRQILGQKVEFLVSFYNNEISEKSEIFDDQFSVERPDGSNFTLKIRSTKLEDSAMYFCASSEDRTGPYGYTFGSGTRLTVV.

The CDR3 region is CASSLQGQLTDTQYF. The CDR3 DNA is TGTGCCAGCAGCTTGCAAGGACAACTCACAGATACGCAGTATTTT. The V call is TRBV5-5, the J call TRBJ2-3; D is possibly TRBD1 (5 bases). Germline CDR1 reads SGHKS; CDR2 reads YYEKEE (reference sequence). The CDR3 covers 15 residues. The V end was cut by 1 base, the J end by 2 bases, with 11 bases between.

This chain uses TRBV7-6 with TRBJ2-3, with TRBD2 identical over 10 bases. The junction had 7 bases not matched to a gene; V was cut back by 5 bases and J by 2 bases. Germline lookup yields CDR1 SGHVS and CDR2 FNYEAQ. This CDR3 has 16 residues. CDR3 sequence: CASSPAGGPFTDTQYF. The DNA of the CDR3 is TGTGCCAGCAGCCCAGCGGGGGGGCCCTTCACAGATACGCAGTATTTT.

The V call is TRBV5-5, the J call TRBJ1-5; tentatively, D is TRBD1 (5 bases). In germline, CDR1 is SGHKS, CDR2 YYEKEE (reference sequence). This CDR3 has 14 amino acids. V lost 1 base to trimming and J lost 5 bases, with 10 bases between them. The CDR3 reads CASSLQGRDQPQHF. Written as DNA, the CDR3 is TGTGCCAGCAGCTTGCAGGGTCGGGATCAGCCCCAGCATTTT.

The J gene is TRBJ2-3, the V gene TRBV6-6; D not resolved. The CDR3 is made up of 13 amino acids. Trimming removed 7 bases at V and 2 bases at J, with 10 bases between. Germline values: CDR1 MNHNY, CDR2 SVGAGI (reference sequence). The CDR3 DNA reads as TGTGCCAGCACGGAGCCCCCCACAGATACGCAGTATTTT. Its translation is CASTEPPTDTQYF.

The table lists this clone with a count of one. Written as DNA, the CDR3 is TGTGCCAGCAGCTTAGTATTACCGGGACAGGGGGCCAGGCGTGGGTACGTC. As protein: CASSLVLPGQGARRGYV. The chain recombines TRBV11-3 with TRBJ2-7; 12 bases are a match to TRBD1. CDR3 size: 17 residues. J lost 12 bases, V lost 1 base, and 16 bases had no gene match. Germline V gives CDR1 SGHNT, CDR2 YENEEA.

The chain carries TRBV25-1 and TRBJ1-2; 7 positions match TRBD1. J gave up 4 bases and V 2 bases, and 1 base lay outside the gene matches. This CDR3 has 13 residues. CDR1 is MGHDK, CDR2 SYGVNS, per germline. The CDR3 DNA reads TGTGCCAGCAGTGAAACAGGGGCCTATGGCTACACCTTC. The encoded protein is CASSETGAYGYTF.

The chain links TRBV5-5 to TRBJ2-3; 9 bases line up with TRBD2. Per the germline V gene, CDR1 is SGHKS and CDR2 is YYEKEE (reference sequence). V was pared by 8 bases and J by 0 bases, with 7 bases of the junction left unmatched. The CDR3 runs 15 residues. CDR3 in DNA: TGTGCCAGTTTGTGGCGGGGGGGTAGCACAGATACGCAGTATTTT. Its translation: CASLWRGGSTDTQYF.

This clone was counted once. V gene TRBV5-6 combines with J gene TRBJ2-7; 10 nucleotides match TRBD2. The CDR3 spans 15 residues. CDR1 is SGHDT and CDR2 is YYEEEE in the germline V gene. Germline trimming cut 4 bases from V and 0 bases from J; bases unmatched to any gene: 4. For the CDR3, the DNA is TGTGCCAGCAGCCATAGCGGGGGGACCTCCTACGAGCAGTACGTC. Translation gives CASSHSGGTSYEQYV.

This chain connects TRBV24-1 to TRBJ1-5, with TRBD1 matching 9 bases. Germline trimming cut 4 bases from V and 3 bases from J; bases unmatched to any gene: 3. The CDR3 totals 15 residues. Germline lookup yields CDR1 KGHDR and CDR2 SFDVKD. CDR3 in amino acids: CATSEGQGFNQPQHF. DNA of the CDR3: TGTGCCACCAGTGAGGGACAGGGATTCAATCAGCCCCAGCATTTT.

V and J are TRBV6-5 and TRBJ1-6; D may be TRBD1 (5 bases). Germline V gene sequence: CDR1 MNHEY, CDR2 SVGAGI. This CDR3 comprises 16 residues. V lost 0 bases to trimming and J lost 7 bases, with 13 bases between them. CDR3 sequence reads: CASSYSGLEENSPLHF. The CDR3 nucleotides read TGTGCCAGCAGTTACTCGGGGCTCGAGGAGAATTCACCCCTCCACTTT.

The table lists this clone with a few counts. V gene TRBV2 combines with J gene TRBJ1-1, with 8 bases fitting TRBD1. This CDR3 is built from 14 residues. Trimming at V came to 5 bases and at J to 4 bases, leaving 6 bases not matched to a gene. Germline V gene data show CDR1 as SNHLY and CDR2 as FYNNEI. The CDR3 coding sequence is TGTGCCAGCAGTAACCGGCAGGGGGCCACTGAAGCTTTCTTT. It is translated as CASSNRQGATEAFF.

The chain employs TRBV6-1 and TRBJ2-7; 10 bases fit TRBD2. The CDR3 sequence is 16 residues long. V gave up 2 bases and J gave up 4 bases; unmatched junction bases: 8. CDR1 is MNHNS, CDR2 SASEGT, per germline. CDR3 nucleotides: TGTGCCAGCAGTGAACCTAGCGGGGGCCCTAGATACGAGCAGTACGTC. This gives the protein CASSEPSGGPRYEQYV.

The J gene is TRBJ2-7, the V gene TRBV18, with 7 bases matching TRBD1. V gave up 3 bases and J gave up 0 bases; unmatched junction bases: 8. This CDR3 has 16 residues. CDR1 is KGHSH, CDR2 LQKENI, per germline. CDR3 amino acids: CASSPHMDRSSYEQYV. The CDR3 nucleotides read TGTGCCAGCTCACCTCACATGGACAGGAGCTCCTACGAGCAGTACGTC.

This clone has a count of ten or more. This rearrangement joins TRBV12-3 or TRBV12-4 to TRBJ1-1; unclear D gene. The CDR3 has 12 amino acids. V shed 5 bases and J shed 11 bases, with 15 bases lying between them. CDR3 sequence: CASSVKGGPAFF. The CDR3 region has the DNA TGTGCCAGCAGTGTAAAGGGAGGGCCTGCTTTCTTT.

This chain links TRBV10-1 with TRBJ2-3; 11 bases fit TRBD2. Germline CDR1 reads WNHNN; CDR2 reads SYGVQD (reference sequence). Germline trimming cut 3 bases from V and 1 base from J; bases unmatched to any gene: 6. This CDR3 is 17 amino acids long. For the CDR3, the DNA is TGCGCCAGCAGTGAATTCACGACTAGCGGGGGCACAGATACGCAGTATTTT. Translated: CASSEFTTSGGTDTQYF.

The chain recombines TRBV7-9 with TRBJ2-2; 9 bases are shared with TRBD1. V dropped 4 bases and J dropped 6; count of bases not matched to a gene: 3. The length of the CDR3 is 14 residues. The germline V gene has CDR1 SEHNR and CDR2 FQNEAQ (reference sequence). Here the CDR3 reads CASSYRQGAGELFF. For the CDR3, the DNA is TGTGCCAGCAGCTACCGACAGGGGGCCGGGGAGCTGTTTTTT.

The V call is TRBV10-2, the J call TRBJ2-5, with 7 bases aligning to TRBD1. Germline trimming cut 8 bases from V and 1 base from J; bases unmatched to any gene: 4. The CDR3 is made up of 13 amino acids. Looked up from germline, CDR1 is WSHSY and CDR2 is SAAADI. The CDR3 DNA reads TGCGCCAGCGGCGGACAGGCCCAAGAGACCCAGTACTTC. Its translation is CASGGQAQETQYF.

The chain carries TRBV19 and TRBJ1-1; no reliable D call. Per germline, CDR1 LNHDA and CDR2 SQIVND (reference sequence). CDR3 length: 16 amino acids. Trimming shortened V by 3 bases and J by 2 bases, and 16 bases separated the two germline ends. The CDR3 sequence: CASSISALLHNTEAFF. CDR3 sequence (DNA): TGTGCCAGTAGTATTTCCGCGCTGCTTCATAACACTGAAGCTTTCTTT.

The chain couples TRBV24-1 to TRBJ2-1; 11 bases agree with TRBD2. The germline V gene encodes CDR1 KGHDR and CDR2 SFDVKD. CDR3 length equals 15 residues. Trimming at V came to 5 bases and at J to 4 bases, leaving 3 bases not matched to a gene. Here the CDR3 reads CATSGTSGRYNEQFF. As DNA, the CDR3 is TGTGCCACCAGTGGGACTAGCGGGCGGTACAATGAGCAGTTCTTC.